The clone carrying this T cell receptor beta chain appeared a few times. Clones were read by immunoSEQ multiplex PCR, and TCRdb kept only the in-frame ones, dropping some. The sample gives 55,000 to 75,000 clones, around 85% of which show up once; approximately 3.8% is in the top ten. This sample was taken from a study of OX40 agonist ivuxolimab in advanced cancers. This CDR3 comprises 13 residues. V lost 6 bases and J 4 bases, leaving 11 bases between the germline ends. The germline CDR1 and CDR2 sequences are KGHSH and LQKENI. The rearrangement joins TRBV18 to TRBJ2-3, with unresolved D. Sequenced here: CD4+ or CD8+ T cells sorted from blood, sampled in a trial of the OX40 agonist ivuxolimab. This receptor was obtained from an adult with an advanced solid tumor such as melanoma, head and neck, liver or kidney cancer. The CDR3 here is CASSPRQADTQYF. The CDR3 DNA follows: TGTGCCAGCTCCCCTAGGCAGGCAGATACGCAGTATTTT.